This is a list of T cell receptor beta chains from one sample in a study of yellow fever vaccine responses in identical twins. TCRdb fed the RT-PCR reads into MiXCR, producing one record per CDR3 protein. The data show under 30,000 distinct CDR3 sequences, roughly 73% seen once. The sequencing here drew on T cells from blood (PBMCs), unsorted or a sorted subset (not recorded which), taken before or after yellow fever vaccination (not recorded which). Receptor source: a woman between 18 and 29 years old who received the yellow fever vaccine. Each CDR3 is given with its conserved first and last residue. D genes are given only for firm matches. A row's size may be missing; if present it is once, few, many or a size class.

V gene	CDR3 length	clone size	J gene	D gene	CDR3 protein	CDR3 DNA
TRBV13	15	NA	TRBJ2-3	NA	CASSLGGSRTDTQYF	TGTGCCAGCAGCTTAGGCGGGAGTAGGACAGATACGCAGTATTTT
TRBV2	13	NA	TRBJ1-2	NA	CARSDQGIGGYTF	TGTGCCAGAAGTGACCAGGGTATCGGCGGCTACACCTTC
TRBV23-1	15	NA	TRBJ1-4	NA	CASSQHLLGGGKLFF	TGCGCCAGCAGTCAACACCTTTTGGGAGGAGGAAAACTGTTTTTT
TRBV20-1	14	NA	TRBJ2-3	NA	CSARDFRDTDTQYF	TGCAGTGCTAGAGACTTTCGGGACACAGATACGCAGTATTTT
TRBV2	15	NA	TRBJ2-1	NA	CASSKLGPLYNEQFF	TGTGCCAGCAGTAAACTAGGTCCCCTCTACAATGAGCAGTTCTTC
TRBV9	14	NA	TRBJ2-1	NA	CASSVGDSGNEQFF	TGTGCCAGCAGCGTAGGGGACTCTGGAAATGAGCAGTTCTTC
TRBV5-4	13	NA	TRBJ2-3	NA	CASSAHKGDTQYF	TGTGCCAGCAGCGCCCACAAGGGAGATACGCAGTATTTT
TRBV12-3/TRBV12-4	15	NA	TRBJ2-6	NA	CASTRTGSGANVLTF	TGTGCCAGCACCAGGACGGGCTCTGGGGCCAACGTCCTGACTTTC
TRBV7-2	12	NA	TRBJ1-5	NA	CASSMTDQPQHF	TGTGCCAGCAGCATGACAGATCAGCCCCAGCATTTT
TRBV20-1	16	NA	TRBJ2-5	NA	CSAGIVGLQRGETQYF	TGCAGTGCTGGCATAGTAGGGCTCCAACGAGGGGAGACCCAGTACTTC
TRBV5-6	13	few	TRBJ2-1	NA	CASSFSRYNEQFF	TGTGCCAGCAGCTTTTCGAGGTACAATGAGCAGTTCTTC
TRBV7-8	18	NA	TRBJ2-1	TRBD2	CASSNGLAGVSSYNEQFF	TGTGCCAGCAGCAACGGACTAGCGGGAGTTAGCTCCTACAATGAGCAGTTCTTC
TRBV18	16	NA	TRBJ1-5	TRBD1	CASSPRDSYSNQPQHF	TGTGCCAGCTCACCCCGGGACAGCTATAGCAATCAGCCCCAGCATTTT
TRBV29-1	12	NA	TRBJ2-1	TRBD2	CSDTSGHNEQFF	TGCAGCGATACTAGCGGGCACAATGAGCAGTTCTTC
TRBV6-1	13	NA	TRBJ2-1	NA	CASSLASYNEQFF	TGTGCCAGCAGTCTAGCTTCCTACAATGAGCAGTTCTTC
TRBV18	16	few	TRBJ1-1	TRBD1	CASSPRGGKVATEAFF	TGTGCCAGCTCCCCCAGGGGGGGGAAGGTTGCCACTGAAGCTTTCTTT
TRBV2	13	once	TRBJ2-4	NA	CASKVTDGGIQYF	TGTGCCAGCAAAGTAACAGACGGGGGCATTCAGTACTTC
TRBV29-1	12	few	TRBJ1-2	TRBD1	CSVEDRGYGYTF	TGCAGCGTTGAGGACAGGGGCTATGGCTACACCTTC
TRBV11-2	15	NA	TRBJ2-3	TRBD1	CASSTLQGAADTQYF	TGTGCCAGCAGCACCCTGCAGGGGGCTGCAGATACGCAGTATTTT
TRBV29-1	12	NA	TRBJ2-1	NA	CSVEDRQNEQFF	TGCAGCGTTGAAGATCGACAGAATGAGCAGTTCTTC
TRBV2	12	NA	TRBJ1-1	NA	CASSEITREAFF	TGTGCCAGCAGTGAAATCACTCGAGAAGCTTTCTTT
TRBV20-1	19	NA	TRBJ1-6	NA	CSARTRASEGAPYNSPLHF	TGCAGTGCACGAACCAGGGCTTCCGAAGGGGCCCCCTATAATTCACCCCTCCACTTT
TRBV28	11	NA	TRBJ2-1	NA	CASSGFYEQFF	TGTGCCAGCAGTGGTTTCTATGAGCAGTTCTTC
TRBV13	13	NA	TRBJ1-1	NA	CASRWTGFTEAFF	TGTGCCAGCAGGTGGACCGGGTTCACTGAAGCTTTCTTT
TRBV20-1	13	NA	TRBJ1-5	TRBD1	CSASAGGGQPQHF	TGCAGTGCTAGCGCAGGGGGCGGACAGCCCCAGCATTTT
TRBV29-1	13	NA	TRBJ2-1	NA	CSVDEGLTDEQFF	TGCAGCGTTGACGAAGGGCTTACCGATGAGCAGTTCTTC
TRBV29-1	13	NA	TRBJ2-2	NA	CSVRGQTTGELFF	TGCAGCGTGAGAGGACAGACCACCGGGGAGCTGTTTTTT
TRBV12-3/TRBV12-4	14	few	TRBJ1-2	NA	CASSLSGGESGYTF	TGTGCCAGCAGTTTAAGTGGCGGGGAATCCGGCTACACCTTC
TRBV2	13	NA	TRBJ2-5	TRBD1	CASSEVDRKTQYF	TGTGCCAGCAGTGAAGTGGACAGGAAGACCCAGTACTTC
TRBV7-9	14	NA	TRBJ1-6	NA	CASSLGGTNSPLHF	TGTGCCAGCAGCTTGGGGGGGACGAATTCACCCCTCCACTTT
TRBV11-2	14	NA	TRBJ2-7	NA	CASSFVYSSYEQYF	TGTGCCAGCAGCTTTGTTTACAGCTCCTACGAGCAGTACTTC
TRBV24-1	14	once	TRBJ1-2	TRBD1	CATAGQGDRYGYTF	TGTGCCACCGCAGGACAGGGTGATCGCTATGGCTACACCTTC
TRBV5-1	15	NA	TRBJ2-1	TRBD1	CASRSDRGYYNEQFF	TGCGCCAGCAGATCGGACAGGGGATACTACAATGAGCAGTTCTTC
TRBV29-1	12	NA	TRBJ1-4	TRBD1	CSAAGTGEKLFF	TGCAGCGCAGCCGGGACAGGGGAAAAACTGTTTTTT
TRBV4-3	15	NA	TRBJ2-7	NA	CASSQGVFTTYEQYF	TGCGCCAGCAGCCAAGGGGTTTTTACCACCTACGAGCAGTACTTC
TRBV18	14	NA	TRBJ1-2	NA	CASSPPTETYGYTF	TGTGCCAGCTCACCACCCACAGAGACCTATGGCTACACCTTC
TRBV7-9	16	few	TRBJ1-1	TRBD1	CASSLEQGALNTEAFF	TGTGCCAGCAGCCTAGAACAGGGGGCGTTGAACACTGAAGCTTTCTTT